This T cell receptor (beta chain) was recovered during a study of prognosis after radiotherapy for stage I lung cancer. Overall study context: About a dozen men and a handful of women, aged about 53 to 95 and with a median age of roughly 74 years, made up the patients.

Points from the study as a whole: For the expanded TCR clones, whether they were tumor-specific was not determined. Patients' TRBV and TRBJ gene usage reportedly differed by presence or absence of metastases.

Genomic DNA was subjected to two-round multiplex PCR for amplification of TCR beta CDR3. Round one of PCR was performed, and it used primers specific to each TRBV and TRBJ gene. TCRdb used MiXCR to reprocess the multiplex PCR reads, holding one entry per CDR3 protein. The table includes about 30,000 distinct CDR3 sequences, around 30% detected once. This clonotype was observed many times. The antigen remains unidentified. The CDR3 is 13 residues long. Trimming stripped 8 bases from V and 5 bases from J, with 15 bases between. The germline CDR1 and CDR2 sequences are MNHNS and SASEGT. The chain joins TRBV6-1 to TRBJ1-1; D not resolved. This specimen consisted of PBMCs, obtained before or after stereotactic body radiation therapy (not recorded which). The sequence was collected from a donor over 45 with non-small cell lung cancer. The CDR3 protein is CASGPSQVTEAFF. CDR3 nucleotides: TGTGCCAGCGGCCCTTCCCAGGTTACTGAAGCTTTCTTT.